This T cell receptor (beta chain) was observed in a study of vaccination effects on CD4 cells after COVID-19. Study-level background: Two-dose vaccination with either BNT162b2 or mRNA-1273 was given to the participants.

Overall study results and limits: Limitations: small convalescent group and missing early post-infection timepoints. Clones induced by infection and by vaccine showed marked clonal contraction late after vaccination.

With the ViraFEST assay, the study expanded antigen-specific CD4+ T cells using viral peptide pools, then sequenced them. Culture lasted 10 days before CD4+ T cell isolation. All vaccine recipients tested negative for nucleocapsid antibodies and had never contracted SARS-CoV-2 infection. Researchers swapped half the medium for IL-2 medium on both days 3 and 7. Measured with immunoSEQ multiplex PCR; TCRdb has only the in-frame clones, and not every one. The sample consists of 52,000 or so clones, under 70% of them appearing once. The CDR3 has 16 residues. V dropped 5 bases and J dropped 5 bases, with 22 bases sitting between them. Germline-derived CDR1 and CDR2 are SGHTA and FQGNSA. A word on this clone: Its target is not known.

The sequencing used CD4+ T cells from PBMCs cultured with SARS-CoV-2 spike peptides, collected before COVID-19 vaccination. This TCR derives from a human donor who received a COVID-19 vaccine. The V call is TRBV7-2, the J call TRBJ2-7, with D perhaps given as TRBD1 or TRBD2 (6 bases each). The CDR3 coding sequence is TGTGCCAGCAGCCTGCAAGGGGGGCTGATATCCCACGAGCAGTACTTC. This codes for CASSLQGGLISHEQYF.